What follows is one T cell receptor (beta chain) and its context. Time point given: newly diagnosed GD, antithyroid drugs for less than 3 months. Extracted PBMC RNA gave rise to the TCR library. This entry comes from a study of regulatory T cells in long-lasting Graves disease. Germline CDR1 reads ENHRY; CDR2 reads SYGVKD. The CDR3 contains 13 residues. Trimming took 4 bases from V and 3 from J, leaving 9 bases between them. Combining iRepertoire HTBI primers with Arm-PCR of CDR3 regions, the authors built TCR beta libraries. TCRdb recomputed calls from the multiplex PCR reads with MiXCR, one row per CDR3 protein. The sample shows around 500,000 distinct CDR3 sequences, 15% to 20% of them seen only once. In addition, the sample was reused for a study of T cells in Graves' hyperthyroidism and ophthalmopathy.

The chain couples TRBV10-3 to TRBJ2-5; no clear D. This clonotype originated in a woman aged 35-65 years with Graves disease. The source material was peripheral blood mononuclear cells (PBMCs), sampled at new diagnosis, from a patient treated with antithyroid drugs. The CDR3 DNA sequence: TGTGCCATCAGTGGGTACGAAAAAGAGACCCAGTACTTC. It specifies CAISGYEKETQYF.